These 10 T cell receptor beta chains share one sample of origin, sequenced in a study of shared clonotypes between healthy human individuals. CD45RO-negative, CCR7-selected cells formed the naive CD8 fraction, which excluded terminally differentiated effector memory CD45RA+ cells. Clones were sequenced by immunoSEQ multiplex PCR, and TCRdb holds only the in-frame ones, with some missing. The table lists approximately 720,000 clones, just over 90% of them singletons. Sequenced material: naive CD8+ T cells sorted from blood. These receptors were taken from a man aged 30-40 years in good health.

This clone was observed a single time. This CDR3 reads CASSYTSGAEYEQYF. The CDR3 DNA sequence: TGTGCCAGCAGCTACACCTCTGGTGCCGAATACGAGCAGTACTTC. The rearrangement joins TRBV7-8 to TRBJ2-7, with D hard to call. Germline V lookup: CDR1 SGHVS, CDR2 FQNEAQ. The CDR3 totals 15 residues. V was clipped by 4 bases and J by 4 bases, with 17 bases between them.

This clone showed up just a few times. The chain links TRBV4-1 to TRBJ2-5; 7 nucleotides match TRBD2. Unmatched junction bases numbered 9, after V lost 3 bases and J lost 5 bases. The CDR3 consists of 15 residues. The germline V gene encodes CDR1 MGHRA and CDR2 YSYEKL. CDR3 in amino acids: CASSHVSRGKETQYF. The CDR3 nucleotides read TGCGCCAGCAGCCACGTATCGCGGGGGAAGGAGACCCAGTACTTC.

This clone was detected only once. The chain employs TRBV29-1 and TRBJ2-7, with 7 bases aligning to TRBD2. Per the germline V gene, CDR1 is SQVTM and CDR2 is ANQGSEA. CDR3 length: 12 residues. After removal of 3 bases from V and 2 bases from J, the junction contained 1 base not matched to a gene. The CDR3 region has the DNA TGCAGCGTTGAGGGAGGGGCCTACGAGCAGTACTTC. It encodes CSVEGGAYEQYF.

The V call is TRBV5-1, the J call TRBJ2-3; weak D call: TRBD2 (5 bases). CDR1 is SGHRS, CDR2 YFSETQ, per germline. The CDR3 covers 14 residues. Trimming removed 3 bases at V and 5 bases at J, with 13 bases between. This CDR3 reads CASSSVGGLDTQYF. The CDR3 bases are TGCGCCAGCAGCTCCGTAGGCGGGTTAGATACGCAGTATTTT.

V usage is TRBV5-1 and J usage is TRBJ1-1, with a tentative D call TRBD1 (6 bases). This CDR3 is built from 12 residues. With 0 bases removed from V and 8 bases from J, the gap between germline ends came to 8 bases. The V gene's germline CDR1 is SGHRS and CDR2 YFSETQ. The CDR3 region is CASSLATGEAFF. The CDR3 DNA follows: TGCGCCAGCAGCTTGGCCACAGGGGAAGCTTTCTTT.

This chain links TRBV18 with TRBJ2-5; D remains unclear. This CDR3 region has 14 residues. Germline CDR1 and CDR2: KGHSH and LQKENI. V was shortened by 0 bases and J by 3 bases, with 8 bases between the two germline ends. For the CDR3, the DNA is TGTGCCAGCTCACCACCGTACGCGAAAGAGACCCAGTACTTC. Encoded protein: CASSPPYAKETQYF.

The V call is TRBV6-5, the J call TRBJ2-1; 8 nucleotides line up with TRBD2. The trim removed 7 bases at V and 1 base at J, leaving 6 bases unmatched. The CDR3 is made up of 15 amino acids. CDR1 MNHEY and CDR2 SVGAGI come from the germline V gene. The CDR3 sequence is CASTTRGGSYNEQFF. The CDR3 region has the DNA TGTGCCAGCACTACCCGGGGGGGTTCCTACAATGAGCAGTTCTTC.

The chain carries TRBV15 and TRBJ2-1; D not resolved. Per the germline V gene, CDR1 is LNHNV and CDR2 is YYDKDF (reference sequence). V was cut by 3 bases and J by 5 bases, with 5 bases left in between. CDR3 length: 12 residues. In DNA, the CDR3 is TGTGCCACCAGCAGGTTAAACAATGAGCAGTTCTTC. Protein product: CATSRLNNEQFF.

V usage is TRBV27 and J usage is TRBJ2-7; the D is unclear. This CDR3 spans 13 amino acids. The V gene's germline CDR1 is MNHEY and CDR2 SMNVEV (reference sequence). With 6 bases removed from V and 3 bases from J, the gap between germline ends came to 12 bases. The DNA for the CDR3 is TGTGCCAGCAGAAATAATCTAGACTACGAGCAGTACTTC. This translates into CASRNNLDYEQYF.

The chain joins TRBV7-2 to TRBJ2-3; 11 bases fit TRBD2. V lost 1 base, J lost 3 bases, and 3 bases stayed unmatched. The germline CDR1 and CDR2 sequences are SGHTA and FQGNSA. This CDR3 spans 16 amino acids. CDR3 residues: CASSLVASGRTDTQYF. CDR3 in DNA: TGTGCCAGCAGCTTAGTCGCTAGCGGGAGGACAGATACGCAGTATTTT.